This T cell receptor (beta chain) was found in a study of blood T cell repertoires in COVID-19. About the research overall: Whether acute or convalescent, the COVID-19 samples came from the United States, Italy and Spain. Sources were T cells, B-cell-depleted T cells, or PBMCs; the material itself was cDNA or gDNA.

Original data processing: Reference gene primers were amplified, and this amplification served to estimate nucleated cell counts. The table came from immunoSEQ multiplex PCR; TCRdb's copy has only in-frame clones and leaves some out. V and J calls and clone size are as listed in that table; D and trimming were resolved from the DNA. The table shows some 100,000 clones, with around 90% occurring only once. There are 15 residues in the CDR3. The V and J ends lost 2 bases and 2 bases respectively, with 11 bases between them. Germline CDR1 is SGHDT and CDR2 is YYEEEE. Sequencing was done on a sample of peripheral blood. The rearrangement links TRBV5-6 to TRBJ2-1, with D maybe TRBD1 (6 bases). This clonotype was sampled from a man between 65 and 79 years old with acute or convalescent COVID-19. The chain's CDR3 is CASSFQGMTYNEQFF. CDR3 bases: TGTGCCAGCAGCTTTCAGGGGATGACCTACAATGAGCAGTTCTTC.